One sample yielded the 6 T cell receptor beta chains listed below, sequenced in a study of T-cell reconstitution after alpha-beta-depleted transplantation in children. The TCRbeta library incorporated unique molecular identifiers. TCRdb reprocessed the PCR reads with MiXCR, giving one entry per CDR3 protein. Altogether about 540,000 distinct CDR3 sequences are present, over 25% being singletons, with the ten largest covering about a third. The sample was PBMCs, taken before TCRalphabeta/CD19-depleted stem cell transplant. Receptors were obtained from a boy less than two years old with Wiskott-Aldrich syndrome, due to receive a stem cell transplant.

The rearrangement links TRBV5-1 to TRBJ2-7; TRBD2 aligns across 7 bases. Germline CDR1 is SGHRS and CDR2 is YFSETQ. J lost 7 bases, V lost 0 bases, and 16 bases had no gene match. The CDR3 has 17 amino acids. The CDR3: CASSLAAGASLGGEQYF. The CDR3 DNA reads as TGCGCCAGCAGCTTGGCCGCGGGAGCCTCCCTGGGAGGAGAGCAGTACTTC.

This chain uses TRBV2 with TRBJ2-7, with 7 bases identical to TRBD1. CDR3 length: 12 residues. The V segment lost 7 bases and the J segment 5 bases; nucleotides outside the gene matches: 5. Per the germline V gene, CDR1 is SNHLY and CDR2 is FYNNEI. CDR3 protein: CASTTGWHEQYF. The DNA for the CDR3 is TGTGCCAGCACGACAGGGTGGCACGAGCAGTACTTC.

The V and J genes are TRBV7-9 and TRBJ1-1; D remains unclear. Germline CDR1 SEHNR, CDR2 FQNEAQ (reference sequence). The CDR3 is 15 amino acids. Trimming removed 2 bases at V and 4 bases at J, with 14 bases between. This CDR3 is CASSLRSGPATEAFF. The CDR3 DNA reads as TGTGCCAGCAGCTTACGTTCCGGGCCGGCCACTGAAGCTTTCTTT.

CDR3 in DNA: TGCGCCAGCAGCGCGCGGACGGGGAACAATGAGCAGTTCTTC. Translated: CASSARTGNNEQFF. This chain uses TRBV5-1 with TRBJ2-1, with D maybe TRBD2 (5 bases). The CDR3 has 14 residues. Germline V gene data show CDR1 as SGHRS and CDR2 as YFSETQ. The V and J ends lost 4 bases and 5 bases respectively, with 13 bases between them.

In this sample, this clonotype turned up a few times. The chain uses TRBV6-5 and TRBJ1-1; 8 bases fit TRBD1. The V gene end was trimmed by 0 bases and the J gene end by 3 bases; junction bases not matched to a gene: 6. The CDR3 consists of 16 residues. Germline CDR1 MNHEY, CDR2 SVGAGI. The CDR3 is CASSYSSDRGDTEAFF. The CDR3 nucleotides are TGTGCCAGCAGTTACTCGAGTGACAGGGGAGACACTGAAGCTTTCTTT.

This sequence joins TRBV10-3 and TRBJ2-5; 9 nucleotides agree with TRBD1. Germline values: CDR1 ENHRY, CDR2 SYGVKD. Trimming removed 8 bases from V and 6 bases from J; junction bases left unmatched: 10. This CDR3 is built from 14 residues. DNA of the CDR3: TGTGCCATCTCCTCAACCGGGACAGGGAAGACCCAGTACTTC. The encoded protein is CAISSTGTGKTQYF.